One and the same sample provided the 23 T cell receptor beta chains below, sequenced in a study of blood T cell repertoires in COVID-19 (dated by TCRdb to 2020 to 2022). The method was the immunoSEQ multiplex PCR assay. The source is immuneACCESS, and TCRdb retained only in-frame sequences with V and J called. Part of the clones is not carried over; for the studies checked, unresolved V genes explain less than half of this, and the remainder is unexplained. This sample has tens of thousands of clones in its table, and 85% to 95% of those were observed once. The ten largest clones add up to roughly 36% of the sample. Sequencing was done on a sample of peripheral blood. These receptors all stem from a man aged 55 to 70 with active or convalescent COVID-19.

A note on this clone: The germline gene is not matched at one end of the junction; a read error may be the cause. The chain couples TRBV7-7 to TRBJ2-2; the match to TRBD2 covers 11 bases. Germline V lookup: CDR1 SSHAT, CDR2 FNYEAQ (reference sequence). The CDR3 length is 15 residues. The CDR3 DNA follows: TGTGCTAGCAGCGACCGACTAGCGGGGACCGGGGAGCTGTTTTTT. As protein: CASSDRLAGTGELFF. Based on the CDR3 plus reference TRBV7-7 and TRBJ2-2, the full variable domain is GAGVSQSPRYKVTKRGQDVTLRCDPISSHATLYWYQQALGQGPEFLTYFNYEAQPDKSGLPSDRFSAERPEGSISTLTIQRTEQRDSAMYRCASSDRLAGTGELFFGEGSRLTVL.

The CDR3 reads CASSVRGGTGELFF. The CDR3 region has the DNA TGTGCCAGCAGTGTCAGGGGTGGCACCGGGGAGCTGTTTTTT. The chain has TRBV2 and TRBJ2-2; tentative D call: TRBD1 (6 bases). Germline values: CDR1 SNHLY, CDR2 FYNNEI. The V end lost 4 bases, the J end lost 4 bases, and 10 bases lay between the germline ends. The CDR3 length is 14 residues.

This sequence joins TRBV2 and TRBJ2-3; TRBD1 agrees at 9 bases. CDR1 is SNHLY and CDR2 is FYNNEI in the germline V gene. The CDR3 is made up of 15 amino acids. V lost 4 bases, J lost 0 bases, and 2 bases stayed unmatched. The CDR3 nucleotides read TGTGCCAGCAGTGGGGACAGGGCTAGCACAGATACGCAGTATTTT. It codes for CASSGDRASTDTQYF.

The rearrangement joins TRBV28 to TRBJ1-5, with D tentatively TRBD1 (5 bases). The CDR3 contains 14 residues. V was cut by 2 bases and J by 9 bases, with 14 bases left in between. Germline CDR1 MDHEN, CDR2 SYDVKM. CDR3 amino acids: CASSLIRVKRPQHF. CDR3 nucleotide sequence: TGTGCCAGCAGTTTAATCAGGGTCAAGCGGCCCCAGCATTTT. The full variable domain, in which reference TRBV28 and TRBJ1-5 provide the parts outside the CDR3, is DVKVTQSSRYLVKRTGEKVFLECVQDMDHENMFWYRQDPGLGLRLIYFSYDVKMKEKGDIPEGYSVSREKKERFSLILESASTNQTSMYLCASSLIRVKRPQHFGDGTRLSIL.

The genes are TRBV18 and TRBJ1-5, with 8 bases lining up with TRBD1. Per germline, CDR1 KGHSH and CDR2 LQKENI. The J segment lost 2 bases and the V segment lost 6 bases, leaving 9 bases of the junction unmatched. This CDR3 has 16 amino acids. As DNA, the CDR3 is TGTGCCAGCTCCCGAGGACAGGGTTCGGGCAATCAGCCCCAGCATTTT. It encodes CASSRGQGSGNQPQHF.

The chain combines TRBV7-2 with TRBJ2-3; D is perhaps TRBD2 (6 bases). Between the trimmed V and J ends, which lost 5 bases and 0 bases, there was a span of 9 bases. The CDR3 is 14 amino acids. Germline lookup yields CDR1 SGHTA and CDR2 FQGNSA. The CDR3 DNA follows: TGTGCCAGCAGCCCTCTAGCGAGCACAGATACGCAGTATTTT. The encoded protein is CASSPLASTDTQYF.

This clone has a single count. In DNA form, the CDR3 reads TGTGCCAGCAAGGGACAGACTAGCAATCAGCCCCAGCATTTT. Protein product: CASKGQTSNQPQHF. The rearrangement uses TRBV2 and TRBJ1-5; 7 nucleotides match TRBD1. Per germline, CDR1 SNHLY and CDR2 FYNNEI. J lost 0 bases, V lost 7 bases, and 3 bases had no gene match. CDR3 length equals 14 residues.

The rearrangement joins TRBV6-6 to TRBJ1-5; 9 bases are shared with TRBD1. V was pared by 5 bases and J by 5 bases, with 4 bases of the junction left unmatched. Germline CDR1 reads MNHNY; CDR2 reads SVGAGI (reference sequence). The CDR3 runs 14 residues. CDR3 sequence reads: CASSPRDRDQPQHF. Here the CDR3 DNA reads TGTGCCAGCAGTCCCCGGGACAGGGATCAGCCCCAGCATTTT.

The chain has TRBV7-2 and TRBJ2-1, with TRBD2 matching 9 bases. In germline, CDR1 is SGHTA, CDR2 FQGNSA. V was clipped by 2 bases and J by 0 bases; unmatched bases: 11. The CDR3 sequence is 19 residues long. This CDR3 is CASSLNPRLAGFSYNEQFF. The CDR3 nucleotides read TGTGCCAGCAGCTTAAATCCCCGGCTAGCGGGGTTCTCCTACAATGAGCAGTTCTTC.

The chain is built from TRBV11-3 and TRBJ2-3, with TRBD2 identical over 8 bases. The V gene's germline CDR1 is SGHNT and CDR2 YENEEA. This CDR3 contains 12 residues. V was pared by 4 bases and J by 10 bases, with 4 bases of the junction left unmatched. CDR3 coding DNA: TGTGCCAGCAGCTCCCGGGAGGGGGCGCAGTATTTT. This gives the protein CASSSREGAQYF.

This clone appeared a few times. This chain's CDR3 is CASSFGSGDRDYF. The CDR3 region has the DNA TGTGCCAGCAGCTTCGGCTCCGGGGACAGGGATTATTTT. V gene TRBV7-2 combines with J gene TRBJ1-3; 9 nucleotides agree with TRBD1. V lost 3 bases and J lost 16; bases outside the gene matches: 10. Germline-derived CDR1 and CDR2 are SGHTA and FQGNSA. The CDR3 extends over 13 amino acids.

The chain couples TRBV7-6 to TRBJ2-5, with TRBD2 identical over 11 bases. Germline CDR1 SGHVS, CDR2 FNYEAQ. V was pared by 3 bases and J by 2 bases, with 2 bases of the junction left unmatched. The CDR3 is made up of 15 amino acids. CDR3 sequence (DNA): TGTGCCAGCAGCTTTAGCGGGAGGGGTCAAGAGACCCAGTACTTC. It codes for CASSFSGRGQETQYF.

The table lists this clone with a count of one. This sequence joins TRBV18 and TRBJ2-1; D possibly corresponds to TRBD2 (7 bases). The V gene lost 4 bases and the J gene lost 0 bases, with 13 bases spanning the gap. Germline CDR1 KGHSH, CDR2 LQKENI. The CDR3 spans 16 residues. CDR3 loop: CASSRGGPTSYNEQFF. The CDR3 DNA reads TGTGCCAGCTCACGGGGGGGGCCCACCTCCTACAATGAGCAGTTCTTC.

V and J are TRBV3-1 (or the pseudogene TRBV3-2) and TRBJ1-2, with no clear D. The CDR3 runs to 16 residues. With 1 base removed from V and 4 bases from J, the gap between germline ends came to 16 bases. Per the germline V gene, CDR1 is LGHDT and CDR2 is YNNKEL (reference sequence). CDR3 nucleotide sequence: TGTGCCAGCAGCCAAGCCTCATACTCCCCCTCCTATGGCTACACCTTC. This codes for CASSQASYSPSYGYTF.

The genes are TRBV5-6 and TRBJ1-2, with D hard to call. The germline gives CDR1 SGHDT, CDR2 YYEEEE. The CDR3 extends over 16 amino acids. Trimming removed 0 bases from V and 0 bases from J, with 12 bases in between. The CDR3, as DNA: TGTGCCAGCAGCTTGGCCGGAGGATATTCTAACTATGGCTACACCTTC. Protein: CASSLAGGYSNYGYTF.

The chain carries TRBV4-3 and TRBJ2-5, with D perhaps matching TRBD2 (5 bases). This CDR3 is 16 amino acids long. Trimming left V 0 bases short and J 4 bases short, with 15 bases between. From germline, CDR1 is LGHNA and CDR2 YSLEER. CDR3 in DNA: TGCGCCAGCAGCCAAGACAGCGGCTCTTGGGGAGAGACCCAGTACTTC. As protein: CASSQDSGSWGETQYF.

The genes are TRBV6-4 and TRBJ1-2; TRBD1 aligns across 11 bases. The CDR3 contains 16 residues. Germline V lookup: CDR1 MRHNA, CDR2 SNTAGT. V was pared by 0 bases and J by 4 bases, with 4 bases of the junction left unmatched. CDR3 DNA sequence: TGTGCCAGCAGTGACTCGGGGACAGGGGGAGTCTATGGCTACACCTTC. Translating it yields CASSDSGTGGVYGYTF.

V gene TRBV7-9 combines with J gene TRBJ1-5, with no clear D. There are 15 residues in the CDR3. The V end lost 1 base, the J end lost 6 bases, and 13 bases lay between the germline ends. Germline assignment: CDR1 SEHNR and CDR2 FQNEAQ (reference sequence). The CDR3 reads CASSLEAGSGQPQHF. The CDR3 nucleotides read TGTGCCAGCAGCTTAGAGGCTGGGAGCGGTCAGCCCCAGCATTTT.

This clone was seen more than once but under ten times. This sequence joins TRBV18 and TRBJ1-3, with 7 bases aligning to TRBD1. Looked up from germline, CDR1 is KGHSH and CDR2 is LQKENI. This CDR3 region has 14 residues. The junction had 4 bases not matched to a gene; V was cut back by 5 bases and J by 3 bases. The CDR3 DNA sequence: TGTGCCAGCTCATCAGGGGGAATTGGAAACACCATATATTTT. This gives the protein CASSSGGIGNTIYF.

This clone was observed a handful of times. J is TRBJ1-5 and V is TRBV6-5; D gene unclear. Trimming stripped 0 bases from V and 5 bases from J, with 11 bases between. Germline V CDR1 and CDR2: MNHEY, SVGAGI. The CDR3 extends over 15 amino acids. This chain's CDR3 is CASSYSGSWDQPQHF. In nucleotides, the CDR3 is TGTGCCAGCAGTTACTCGGGGAGTTGGGATCAGCCCCAGCATTTT.

The V call is TRBV19, the J call TRBJ1-3; no reliable D call. This CDR3 is built from 16 residues. The ends were cut back, 0 bases at V and 0 bases at J, with 9 bases in the middle. Per germline, CDR1 LNHDA and CDR2 SQIVND (reference sequence). The CDR3 here is CASSIDLSVSGNTIYF. The CDR3 DNA reads TGTGCCAGTAGTATAGATCTGTCTGTCTCTGGAAACACCATATATTTT.

The chain links TRBV7-9 to TRBJ2-7; D is ambiguous. Trimming left V 1 base short and J 4 bases short, with 8 bases between. The CDR3 covers 13 residues. CDR1 and CDR2 (germline): SEHNR, FQNEAQ (reference sequence). As DNA, the CDR3 is TGTGCCAGCAGCTTAGTGTCGAGTTACGAGCAGTACTTC. It encodes CASSLVSSYEQYF.

This chain joins TRBV9 and TRBJ1-3; 9 bases line up with TRBD1. Trimming cost V 3 bases and J 4 bases; bases outside gene matches: 5. The germline V gene has CDR1 SGDLS and CDR2 YYNGEE. The CDR3 contains 15 residues. The CDR3 DNA is TGTGCCAGCAGCGAACAGGGGGCGTCCGGAAACACCATATATTTT. Translating it yields CASSEQGASGNTIYF.